This T cell receptor beta chain stems from a study of human thymus T cells. Regarding the study as a whole: Unrelated individuals were reported by related research to share highly overlapping thymic repertoires.

In corrective heart surgery, resections were taken, and these provided the thymus tissue. Comments on this clone: As yet, its antigen is unknown.

Data came from immunoSEQ multiplex PCR; TCRdb stores just in-frame clones and leaves some out. The data show 75,000 to 90,000 clones, 96% seen once. CDR3 size: 17 residues. V lost 3 bases and J 5 bases, leaving 22 bases between the germline ends. In germline, CDR1 is MNHEY, CDR2 SMNVEV (reference sequence). This TCR was recovered from a boy in the first two years of life with a congenital heart defect but otherwise immunologically healthy. This sequence joins TRBV27 and TRBJ1-2, with D possibly being TRBD1 (6 bases). The sequenced sample was thymus tissue. The CDR3 is CASSFGNRVDRLYGYTF. CDR3 DNA: TGTGCCAGCAGTTTTGGGAACAGGGTAGATCGGCTGTATGGCTACACCTTC.